These 5 T cell receptor beta chains were sequenced from one sample in a study of T cells in Graves' hyperthyroidism and ophthalmopathy. Amplification of TCR beta CDR3 regions was performed using RNA transcripts as template. A set of HTBI primers served as the primers for a first-round RT-PCR of the TCR CDR3. TCRdb re-derived calls from the multiplex PCR reads in MiXCR, one entry per CDR3 protein. Of fewer than 450,000 distinct CDR3 sequences in the sample, about 18% were seen once. The sequencing input was blood. Receptors originate from a woman aged 25-40 years with Graves' hyperthyroidism that later progressed to Graves' ophthalmopathy.

The chain links TRBV5-1 to TRBJ1-4; D unclear. The CDR3 consists of 15 residues. In germline, CDR1 is SGHRS, CDR2 YFSETQ. Deletions cut 0 bases from V and 4 bases from J, with 10 bases between. CDR3 protein: CASSLGGVDNEKLFF. The DNA of the CDR3 is TGCGCCAGCAGCTTGGGTGGCGTCGATAATGAAAAACTGTTTTTT.

This clonotype was found many times. The chain employs TRBV29-1 and TRBJ2-1; D is perhaps TRBD2 (6 bases). Germline V gene sequence: CDR1 SQVTM, CDR2 ANQGSEA. The CDR3 totals 13 residues. Trimming left V 3 bases short and J 2 bases short, with 8 bases between. DNA of the CDR3: TGCAGCGTTGAGCGGGGTACCTACAATGAGCAGTTCTTC. Protein: CSVERGTYNEQFF.

This clonotype has a count of ten or more. The CDR3 loop is CSARSPGAHVTQYF. The CDR3 DNA sequence: TGCAGTGCTAGAAGCCCAGGGGCGCACGTGACCCAGTACTTC. The chain links TRBV20-1 to TRBJ2-5, with a tentative D call TRBD1 (6 bases). The germline V gene encodes CDR1 DFQATT and CDR2 SNEGSKA (reference sequence). The CDR3 contains 14 residues. Trimming stripped 2 bases from V and 7 bases from J, with 17 bases between.

The chain employs TRBV5-1 and TRBJ2-3, with 9 positions matching TRBD1. V lost 9 bases and J lost 2; bases outside the gene matches: 4. The CDR3 runs 13 residues. The germline gives CDR1 SGHRS, CDR2 YFSETQ. The CDR3 region has the DNA TGCGCCACCCGACAGGGGGTCACAGATACGCAGTATTTT. The encoded protein is CATRQGVTDTQYF.

This clonotype was recorded many times. This chain uses TRBV7-6 with TRBJ2-2; no firm D call. The V end was cut by 3 bases, the J end by 7 bases, with 15 bases between. Per germline, CDR1 SGHVS and CDR2 FNYEAQ. The CDR3 extends over 15 amino acids. This chain's CDR3 is CASSFIGSAGGELFF. CDR3 nucleotides: TGTGCCAGCAGCTTCATAGGAAGTGCTGGCGGGGAGCTGTTTTTT. Full variable domain (remainder filled in from reference TRBV7-6 and TRBJ2-2): GAGVSQSPRYKVTKRGQDVALRCDPISGHVSLYWYRQALGQGPEFLTYFNYEAQQDKSGLPNDRFSAERPEGSISTLTIQRTEQRDSAMYRCASSFIGSAGGELFFGEGSRLTVL.